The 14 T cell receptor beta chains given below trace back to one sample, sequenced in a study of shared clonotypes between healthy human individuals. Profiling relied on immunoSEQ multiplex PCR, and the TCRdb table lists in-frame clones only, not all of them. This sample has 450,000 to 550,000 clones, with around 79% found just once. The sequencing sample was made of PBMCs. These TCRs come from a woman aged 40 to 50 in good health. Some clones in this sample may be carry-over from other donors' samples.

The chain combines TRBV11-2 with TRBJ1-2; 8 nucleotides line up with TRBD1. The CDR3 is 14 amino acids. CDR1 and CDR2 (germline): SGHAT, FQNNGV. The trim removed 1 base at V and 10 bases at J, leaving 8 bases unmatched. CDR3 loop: CASSLVGQGVDYTF. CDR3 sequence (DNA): TGTGCCAGCAGCTTAGTTGGACAGGGAGTCGACTACACCTTC.

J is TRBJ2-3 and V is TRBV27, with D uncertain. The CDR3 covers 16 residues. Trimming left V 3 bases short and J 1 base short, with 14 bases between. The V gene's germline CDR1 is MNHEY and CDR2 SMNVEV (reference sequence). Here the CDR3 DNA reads TGTGCCAGCAGTTTTTCCCCCGTATGGGGCACAGATACGCAGTATTTT. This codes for CASSFSPVWGTDTQYF.

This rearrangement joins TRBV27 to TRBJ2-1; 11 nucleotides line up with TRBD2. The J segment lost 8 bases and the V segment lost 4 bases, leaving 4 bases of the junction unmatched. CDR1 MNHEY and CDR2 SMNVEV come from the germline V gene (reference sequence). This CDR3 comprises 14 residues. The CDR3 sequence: CASSWGSGRDEQFF. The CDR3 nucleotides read TGTGCCAGCAGTTGGGGTAGCGGGAGGGATGAGCAGTTCTTC.

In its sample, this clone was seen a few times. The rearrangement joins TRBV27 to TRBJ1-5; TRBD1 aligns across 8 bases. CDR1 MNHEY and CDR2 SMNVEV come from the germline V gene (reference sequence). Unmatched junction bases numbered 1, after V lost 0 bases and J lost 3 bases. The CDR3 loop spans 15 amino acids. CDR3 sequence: CASSLSRGLNQPQHF. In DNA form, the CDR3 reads TGTGCCAGCAGTTTATCCAGGGGGCTCAATCAGCCCCAGCATTTT.

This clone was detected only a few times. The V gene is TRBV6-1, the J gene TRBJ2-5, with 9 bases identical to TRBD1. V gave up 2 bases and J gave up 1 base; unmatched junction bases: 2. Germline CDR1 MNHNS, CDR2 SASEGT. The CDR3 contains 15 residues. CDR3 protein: CASSELTGGQETQYF. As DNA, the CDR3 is TGTGCCAGCAGTGAACTGACAGGGGGCCAAGAGACCCAGTACTTC.

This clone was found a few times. CDR3 DNA: TGTGCCAGCAGCCTAGGGACAGGGGGCTTCTATGGCTACACCTTC. Encoded protein: CASSLGTGGFYGYTF. The chain joins TRBV28 to TRBJ1-2, with 12 bases lining up with TRBD1. The V gene's germline CDR1 is MDHEN and CDR2 SYDVKM. This CDR3 comprises 15 residues. Trimming at V came to 6 bases and at J to 4 bases, leaving 6 bases not matched to a gene.

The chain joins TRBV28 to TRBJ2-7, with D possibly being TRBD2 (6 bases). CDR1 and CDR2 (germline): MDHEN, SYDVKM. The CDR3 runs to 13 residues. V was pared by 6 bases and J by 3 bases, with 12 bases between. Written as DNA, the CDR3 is TGTGCCAGCAGGGTCAGTAGCGGCTACGAGCAGTACTTC. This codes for CASRVSSGYEQYF.

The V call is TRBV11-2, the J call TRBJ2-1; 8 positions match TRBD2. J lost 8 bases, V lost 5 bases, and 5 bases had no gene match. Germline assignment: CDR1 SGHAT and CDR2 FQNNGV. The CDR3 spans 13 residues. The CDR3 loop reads CASSPGTRDEQFF. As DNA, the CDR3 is TGTGCCAGCAGCCCAGGGACTAGGGATGAGCAGTTCTTC.

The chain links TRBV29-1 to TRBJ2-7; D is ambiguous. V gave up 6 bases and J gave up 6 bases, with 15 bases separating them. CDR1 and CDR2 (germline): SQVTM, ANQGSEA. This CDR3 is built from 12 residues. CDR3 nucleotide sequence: TGCAGCGTAGCCAATATGGCGTCCGAGCAGTACTTC. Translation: CSVANMASEQYF.

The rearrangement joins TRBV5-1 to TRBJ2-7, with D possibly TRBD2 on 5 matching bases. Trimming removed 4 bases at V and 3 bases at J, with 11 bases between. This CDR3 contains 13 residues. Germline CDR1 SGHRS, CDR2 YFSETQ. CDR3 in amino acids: CASSEGRDYEQYF. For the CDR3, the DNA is TGCGCCAGCAGCGAGGGCCGGGACTACGAGCAGTACTTC.

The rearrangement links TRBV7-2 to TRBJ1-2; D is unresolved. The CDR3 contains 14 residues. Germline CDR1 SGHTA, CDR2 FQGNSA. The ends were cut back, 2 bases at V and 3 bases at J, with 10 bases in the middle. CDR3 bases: TGTGCCAGCAGCTTACTTGGGAACTACTATGGCTACACCTTC. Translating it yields CASSLLGNYYGYTF.

The CDR3 loop reads CASSFNVGPVNTGELFF. The CDR3, as DNA: TGTGCCAGCAGCTTTAACGTCGGCCCGGTCAACACCGGGGAGCTGTTTTTT. The chain employs TRBV7-6 and TRBJ2-2; D remains ambiguous. Germline CDR1 SGHVS, CDR2 FNYEAQ. Trimming cost V 3 bases and J 2 bases, with 16 bases left between them. The CDR3 totals 17 residues.

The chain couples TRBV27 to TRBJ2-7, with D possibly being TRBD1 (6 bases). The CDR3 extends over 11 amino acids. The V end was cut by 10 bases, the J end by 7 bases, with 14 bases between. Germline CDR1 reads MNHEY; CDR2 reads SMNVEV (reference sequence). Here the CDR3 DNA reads TGTGCCACCAGCAGGGGTGGTGAGCAGTACTTC. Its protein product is CATSRGGEQYF.

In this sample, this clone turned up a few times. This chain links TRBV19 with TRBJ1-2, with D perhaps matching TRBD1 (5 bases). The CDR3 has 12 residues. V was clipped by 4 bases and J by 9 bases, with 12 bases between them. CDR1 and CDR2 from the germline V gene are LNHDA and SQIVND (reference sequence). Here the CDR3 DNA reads TGTGCCAGTAGTACAGGGTTTTGGCGCTACACCTTC. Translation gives CASSTGFWRYTF.